A selection of T cell receptor beta chains follows, all from one sample in a study of T cell responses to AZD1222 COVID-19 vaccine. Clones were read by immunoSEQ multiplex PCR, and TCRdb kept only the in-frame ones, dropping some. The sample holds around 160,000 clones, 82% seen once. Sample: peripheral blood, taken on day 0 of MenACWY control vaccination. Source of these receptors: an adult in good health. CDR3s include the opening cysteine and the closing phenylalanine or tryptophan. D genes are given only for firm matches. The listing skips clone size in some rows; elsewhere it reads once, few, many or a size class.

D gene: TRBD1
clone size: NA
V gene: TRBV4-2
J gene: TRBJ1-2
CDR3 protein: CASSQDQGAGGIIYGYTF
CDR3 DNA: TGTGCCAGCAGCCAAGACCAAGGGGCAGGGGGCATTATCTATGGCTACACCTTC

D gene: NA
clone size: few
V gene: TRBV15
J gene: TRBJ2-5
CDR3 protein: CATSREYGGLRETQYF
CDR3 DNA: TGTGCCACCAGCAGAGAATACGGGGGTTTGCGGGAGACCCAGTACTTC

D gene: NA
clone size: NA
V gene: TRBV19
J gene: TRBJ1-3
CDR3 protein: CASSPDATGNTIYF
CDR3 DNA: TGTGCCAGTAGTCCCGACGCGACTGGAAACACCATATATTTT

D gene: TRBD1
clone size: NA
V gene: TRBV3-1/TRBV3-2
J gene: TRBJ1-4
CDR3 protein: CASSIRDRGRKPNEKLFF
CDR3 DNA: TGTGCCAGCAGCATCCGGGACAGGGGGCGAAAGCCTAATGAAAAACTGTTTTTT

D gene: NA
clone size: few
V gene: TRBV19
J gene: TRBJ1-4
CDR3 protein: CASSTGAIPGRTNEKLFF
CDR3 DNA: TGTGCCAGTAGTACCGGAGCGATTCCGGGACGGACTAATGAAAAACTGTTTTTT

D gene: NA
clone size: NA
V gene: TRBV30
J gene: TRBJ1-6
CDR3 protein: CAWSVGTLLRNSPLHF
CDR3 DNA: TGTGCCTGGAGTGTAGGGACACTCCTTAGGAATTCACCCCTCCACTTT

D gene: NA
clone size: once
V gene: TRBV29-1
J gene: TRBJ1-3
CDR3 protein: CSVKGSRNSGNTIYF
CDR3 DNA: TGCAGCGTTAAGGGTAGTAGGAACTCTGGAAACACCATATATTTT

D gene: NA
clone size: NA
V gene: TRBV7-3
J gene: TRBJ2-1
CDR3 protein: CASSPVPSGDYNEQFF
CDR3 DNA: TGTGCCAGCAGCCCAGTTCCGTCAGGGGACTACAATGAGCAGTTCTTC

D gene: NA
clone size: NA
V gene: TRBV7-8
J gene: TRBJ1-1
CDR3 protein: CASSSTGRITEAFF
CDR3 DNA: TGTGCCAGCAGCTCTACAGGGAGGATCACTGAAGCTTTCTTT

D gene: TRBD1
clone size: NA
V gene: TRBV19
J gene: TRBJ2-6
CDR3 protein: CASSEPGQGVEGANVLTF
CDR3 DNA: TGTGCCAGTAGTGAACCGGGACAGGGGGTGGAGGGGGCCAACGTCCTGACTTTC

D gene: NA
clone size: NA
V gene: TRBV6-5
J gene: TRBJ1-5
CDR3 protein: CASSYRVVGNQPQHF
CDR3 DNA: TGTGCCAGCAGTTATAGGGTAGTAGGCAATCAGCCCCAGCATTTT

D gene: NA
clone size: once
V gene: TRBV11-3
J gene: TRBJ2-1
CDR3 protein: CASSPDHRGSYNEQFF
CDR3 DNA: TGTGCCAGCAGCCCCGATCACCGGGGTTCCTACAATGAGCAGTTCTTC

D gene: NA
clone size: NA
V gene: TRBV18
J gene: TRBJ1-5
CDR3 protein: CASSMDGDAPQHF
CDR3 DNA: TGTGCCAGCTCAATGGACGGGGATGCGCCCCAGCATTTT

D gene: NA
clone size: once
V gene: TRBV5-4
J gene: TRBJ2-2
CDR3 protein: CASSGRGQSTGELFF
CDR3 DNA: TGTGCCAGCAGCGGGAGGGGGCAGAGCACCGGGGAGCTGTTTTTT

D gene: NA
clone size: NA
V gene: TRBV6-5
J gene: TRBJ1-2
CDR3 protein: CASSYLTWGGDYGYTF
CDR3 DNA: TGTGCCAGCAGTTACCTCACTTGGGGGGGCGACTATGGCTACACCTTC

D gene: NA
clone size: NA
V gene: TRBV21-1
J gene: TRBJ1-2
CDR3 protein: CASSMKPGGLYGYTF
CDR3 DNA: TGTGCCAGCAGCATGAAGCCAGGGGGACTCTATGGCTACACCTTC

D gene: TRBD2
clone size: NA
V gene: TRBV19
J gene: TRBJ2-1
CDR3 protein: CASSIKSSGGSYNEQFF
CDR3 DNA: TGTGCCAGTAGTATAAAATCTAGCGGGGGGTCCTACAATGAGCAGTTCTTC

D gene: TRBD1
clone size: few
V gene: TRBV7-8
J gene: TRBJ2-7
CDR3 protein: CASSLGQGGPYEQYF
CDR3 DNA: TGTGCCAGCAGCTTGGGACAGGGCGGTCCTTACGAGCAGTACTTC

D gene: NA
clone size: NA
V gene: TRBV7-9
J gene: TRBJ2-1
CDR3 protein: CASSLKKGSYNEQFF
CDR3 DNA: TGTGCCAGCAGCCTAAAAAAGGGGTCCTACAATGAGCAGTTCTTC

D gene: TRBD1
clone size: once
V gene: TRBV4-1
J gene: TRBJ1-5
CDR3 protein: CASSPQGISNQPQHF
CDR3 DNA: TGCGCCAGCAGCCCACAGGGGATTAGCAATCAGCCCCAGCATTTT

D gene: NA
clone size: NA
V gene: TRBV5-3
J gene: TRBJ2-3
CDR3 protein: CARSLGREVVDTQYF
CDR3 DNA: TGTGCCAGAAGCTTGGGCAGGGAAGTTGTAGATACGCAGTATTTT

D gene: NA
clone size: once
V gene: TRBV5-1
J gene: TRBJ2-2
CDR3 protein: CASGTGNTGELFF
CDR3 DNA: TGCGCTAGCGGGACAGGGAACACCGGGGAGCTGTTTTTT

D gene: TRBD2
clone size: NA
V gene: TRBV5-1
J gene: TRBJ2-2
CDR3 protein: CASSFERGKNTGELFF
CDR3 DNA: TGCGCCAGCAGCTTCGAGCGGGGGAAGAACACCGGGGAGCTGTTTTTT

D gene: NA
clone size: NA
V gene: TRBV6-5
J gene: TRBJ2-5
CDR3 protein: CASERVRGARETQYF
CDR3 DNA: TGTGCCAGCGAAAGGGTTAGGGGGGCGCGAGAGACCCAGTACTTC

D gene: NA
clone size: NA
V gene: TRBV30
J gene: TRBJ1-4
CDR3 protein: CAWGGLGAQVFEKLFF
CDR3 DNA: TGTGCCTGGGGAGGACTGGGGGCACAGGTTTTCGAAAAACTGTTTTTT

D gene: NA
clone size: NA
V gene: TRBV5-5
J gene: TRBJ1-6
CDR3 protein: CASSTGLRLASPLHF
CDR3 DNA: TGTGCCAGCAGCACGGGACTCCGGTTAGCTTCACCCCTCCACTTT

D gene: TRBD1
clone size: NA
V gene: TRBV11-2
J gene: TRBJ1-6
CDR3 protein: CASSSGQYNSPLHF
CDR3 DNA: TGTGCCAGCAGCTCGGGACAGTATAATTCACCCCTCCACTTT

D gene: TRBD1
clone size: NA
V gene: TRBV15
J gene: TRBJ1-4
CDR3 protein: CATSKRQGTATNEKLFF
CDR3 DNA: TGTGCCACCAGCAAACGACAGGGGACTGCAACTAATGAAAAACTGTTTTTT

D gene: NA
clone size: NA
V gene: TRBV20-1
J gene: TRBJ1-2
CDR3 protein: CSASLRQVDGYTF
CDR3 DNA: TGCAGTGCTAGTTTACGACAGGTAGATGGCTACACCTTC